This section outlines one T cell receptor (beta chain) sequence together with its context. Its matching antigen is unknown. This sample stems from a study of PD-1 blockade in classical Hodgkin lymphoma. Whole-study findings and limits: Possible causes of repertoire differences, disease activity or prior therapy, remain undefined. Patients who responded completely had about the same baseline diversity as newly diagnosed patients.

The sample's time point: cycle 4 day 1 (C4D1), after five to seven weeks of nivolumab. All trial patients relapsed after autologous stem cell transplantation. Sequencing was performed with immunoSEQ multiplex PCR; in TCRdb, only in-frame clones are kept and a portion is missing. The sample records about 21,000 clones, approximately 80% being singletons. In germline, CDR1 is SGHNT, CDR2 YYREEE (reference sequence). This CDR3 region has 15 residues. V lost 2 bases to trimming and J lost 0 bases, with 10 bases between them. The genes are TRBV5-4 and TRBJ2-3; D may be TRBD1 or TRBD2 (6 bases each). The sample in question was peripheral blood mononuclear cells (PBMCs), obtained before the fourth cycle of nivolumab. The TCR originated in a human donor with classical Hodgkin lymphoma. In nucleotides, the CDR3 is TGTGCCAGCAGCTTTTCGGGGGCAAGCACAGATACGCAGTATTTT. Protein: CASSFSGASTDTQYF.